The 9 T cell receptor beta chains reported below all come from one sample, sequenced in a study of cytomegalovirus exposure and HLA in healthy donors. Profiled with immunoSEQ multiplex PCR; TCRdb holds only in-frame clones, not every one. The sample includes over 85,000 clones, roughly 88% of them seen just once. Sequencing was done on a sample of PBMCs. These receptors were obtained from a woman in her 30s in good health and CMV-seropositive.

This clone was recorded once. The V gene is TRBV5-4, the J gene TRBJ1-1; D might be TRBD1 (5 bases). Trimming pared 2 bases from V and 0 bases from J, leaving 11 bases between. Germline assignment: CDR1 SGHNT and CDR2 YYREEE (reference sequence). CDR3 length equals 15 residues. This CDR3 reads CASSLGVGVNTEAFF. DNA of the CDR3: TGTGCCAGCAGCTTAGGGGTAGGTGTGAACACTGAAGCTTTCTTT.

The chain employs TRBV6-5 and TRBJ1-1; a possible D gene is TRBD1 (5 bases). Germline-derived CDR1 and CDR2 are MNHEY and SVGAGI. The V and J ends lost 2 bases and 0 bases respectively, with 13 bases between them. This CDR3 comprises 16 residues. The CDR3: CASSYTDSPVNTEAFF. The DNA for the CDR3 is TGTGCCAGCAGTTACACCGACAGCCCAGTGAACACTGAAGCTTTCTTT.

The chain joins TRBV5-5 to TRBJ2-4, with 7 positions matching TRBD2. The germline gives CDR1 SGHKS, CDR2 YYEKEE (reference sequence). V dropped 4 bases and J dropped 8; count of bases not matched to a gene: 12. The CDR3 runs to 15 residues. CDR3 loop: CASSQVGGSVDIQYF. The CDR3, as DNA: TGTGCCAGCAGCCAGGTTGGCGGGAGTGTCGACATTCAGTACTTC.

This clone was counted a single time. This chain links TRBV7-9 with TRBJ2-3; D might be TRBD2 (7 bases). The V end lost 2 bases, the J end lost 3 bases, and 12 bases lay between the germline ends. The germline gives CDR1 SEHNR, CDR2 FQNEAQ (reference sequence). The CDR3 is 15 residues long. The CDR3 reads CASSLRGARTDTQYF. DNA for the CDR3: TGTGCCAGCAGCTTACGGGGGGCCAGGACAGATACGCAGTATTTT. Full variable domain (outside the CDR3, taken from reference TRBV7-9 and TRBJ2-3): DTGVSQNPRHKITKRGQNVTFRCDPISEHNRLYWYRQTLGQGPEFLTYFQNEAQLEKSRLLSDRFSAERPKGSFSTLEIQRTEQGDSAMYLCASSLRGARTDTQYFGPGTRLTVL.

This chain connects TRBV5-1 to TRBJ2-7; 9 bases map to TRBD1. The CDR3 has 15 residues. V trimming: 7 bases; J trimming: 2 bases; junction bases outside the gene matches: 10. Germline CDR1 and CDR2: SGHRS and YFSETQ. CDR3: CASYPGTGMAYEQYF. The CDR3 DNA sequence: TGCGCCAGCTATCCCGGGACAGGGATGGCCTACGAGCAGTACTTC.

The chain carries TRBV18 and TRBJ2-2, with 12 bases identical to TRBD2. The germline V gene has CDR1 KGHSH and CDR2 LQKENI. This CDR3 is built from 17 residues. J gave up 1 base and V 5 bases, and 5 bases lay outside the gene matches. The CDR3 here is CASSTLGLAGNTGELFF. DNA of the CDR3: TGTGCCAGCTCAACCCTGGGACTAGCGGGGAACACCGGGGAGCTGTTTTTT.

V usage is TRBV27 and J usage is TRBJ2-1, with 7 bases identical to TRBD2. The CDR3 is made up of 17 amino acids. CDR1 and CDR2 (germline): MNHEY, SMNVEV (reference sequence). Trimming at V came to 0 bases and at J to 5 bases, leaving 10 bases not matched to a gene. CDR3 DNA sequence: TGTGCCAGCAGTTTATCCCCTCCTAGCGGAGGGGACAATGAGCAGTTCTTC. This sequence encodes CASSLSPPSGGDNEQFF.

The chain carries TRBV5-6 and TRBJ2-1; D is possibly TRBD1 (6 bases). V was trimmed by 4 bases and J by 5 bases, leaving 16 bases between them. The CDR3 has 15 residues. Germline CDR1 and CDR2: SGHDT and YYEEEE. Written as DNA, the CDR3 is TGTGCCAGCAGCACTGAGGGGGTGGGAGACAATGAGCAGTTCTTC. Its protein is CASSTEGVGDNEQFF.

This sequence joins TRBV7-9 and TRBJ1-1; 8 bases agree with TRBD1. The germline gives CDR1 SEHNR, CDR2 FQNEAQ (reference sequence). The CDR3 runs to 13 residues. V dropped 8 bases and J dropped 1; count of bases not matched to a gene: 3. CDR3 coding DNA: TGTGCCAGCCTAGGACAGGGGAACACTGAAGCTTTCTTT. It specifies CASLGQGNTEAFF.